This T cell receptor (beta chain) emerged from a study of molecular identifiers for immune sequencing clone quantification. Notes on the study in general: Whereas clones above 20 RNA copies held under 1% of naive-cell molecules, they held over 97% of effector molecules.

Germline V CDR1 and CDR2: LGHNA, YSLEER. The length of the CDR3 is 14 residues. With 0 bases clipped from V and 5 bases from J, the junction kept 1 base outside the gene matches. TCRdb re-derived calls from the PCR reads in MiXCR, one entry per CDR3 protein. The sample holds 85,000 to 90,000 distinct CDR3 sequences, under 20% seen once. Ten or more counts support this clonotype. No antigen is known for it. Naive CD8 libraries came from approximately 20,000 to 1,000,000 sorted cells with 10%, 30% or 50% RNA. Naive CD8 T cells were picked out by sorting for CD8+CD4-CCR7+CD45RA+. This clonotype was sampled from a human donor in good health. Some libraries in this study had Jurkat cell RNA spiked in. The genes are TRBV4-3 and TRBJ2-1, with 7 bases matching TRBD2. Sequencing used naive CD8+ T cells from blood, with Jurkat cell RNA spiked in. The sample's subset: FACS-sorted CD8+CD4-CCR7+CD45RA+ naive T cells. The CDR3 DNA reads TGCGCCAGCAGCCAAGACGGGACTAACAATGAGCAGTTCTTC. Translating gives CASSQDGTNNEQFF.